This TCR beta chain was identified in a study of T cell responses to AZD1222 COVID-19 vaccine. In the case of this clone: As yet, its antigen is unknown.

Study results and caveats: Donors were mostly white British, more females; clonal diversity possibly underestimated. After the peak T cell response, and only then, were repertoires sampled.

This CDR3 region has 16 residues. CDR1 and CDR2 from the germline V gene are KGHSH and LQKENI. The trim removed 2 bases at V and 1 base at J, leaving 5 bases unmatched. The data were produced by immunoSEQ multiplex PCR, yet TCRdb's version contains in-frame clones alone and is incomplete. The sample carries 33,000 or so clones, over 75% recorded once. This TCR was recovered from an adult who received the AZD1222 COVID-19 vaccine. The specimen was peripheral blood, collected 28 days after the second AZD1222 dose. The V gene is TRBV18, the J gene TRBJ1-5; 7 nucleotides match TRBD1. The DNA for the CDR3 is TGTGCCAGCTCACCAAATCAGGGACAGAGCAATCAGCCCCAGCATTTT. Translation: CASSPNQGQSNQPQHF.